This TCR beta chain was retrieved from a study of Ad26.COV2.S vaccination and SARS-CoV-2 variants. Study at large: Donor participated within the Ad26.COV2.S arm of the COV1001 trial. Whole-study findings and limits: Reports say spike-specific CD8+ and CD4+ T cell responses covered substantial breadth after vaccination.

The length of the CDR3 is 18 residues. Germline-derived CDR1 and CDR2 are MNHEY and SMNVEV (reference sequence). After removal of 9 bases from V and 6 bases from J, the junction contained 23 bases not matched to a gene. Sequencing was performed with immunoSEQ multiplex PCR; in TCRdb, only in-frame clones are kept and a portion is missing. The sample holds under 250,000 clones, around 90% seen once. Treatment defined: 19 received Ad26.COV2.S at low or high dose, single or two shots; 5 received placebo; per-sample allocation not given. Samples analyzed were those drawn on day 63 after the first vaccine or placebo injection. Remarks on this clone: Its target is unknown.

The sample in question was peripheral blood, obtained in a trial of Ad26.COV2.S vaccine versus placebo. The J gene is TRBJ2-5, the V gene TRBV27, with 9 bases matching TRBD2. This receptor was taken from a person between 18 and 59 years old who received the Ad26.COV2.S COVID-19 vaccine or a placebo. CDR3 sequence: CASSRGTSGSGSWKTQYF. The DNA for the CDR3 is TGTGCCAGTTCAAGGGGGACGTCGGGTAGCGGGAGTTGGAAGACCCAGTACTTC.